The clone carrying this TCR beta chain came up many times. Its cognate antigen is unknown. These data originate in a study of T cells in Graves' hyperthyroidism and ophthalmopathy. Study-wide points: Patients with ophthalmopathy were separated from those with stable hyperthyroidism by a 13 V-J model.

This CDR3 spans 14 amino acids. The V end was cut by 2 bases, the J end by 8 bases, with 13 bases between. The CDR3 regions of TCR beta were amplified from RNA transcripts. The TCR CDR3 was amplified in a first-round RT-PCR using the HTBI primer set. MiXCR, applied by TCRdb to the multiplex PCR reads, yields one record per CDR3 protein. The table has 600,000 or so distinct CDR3 sequences, 13% to 15% seen once; the top ten hold about 7%. The TCR originated in a woman younger than 30 with Graves' ophthalmopathy. The V gene is TRBV12-3 or TRBV12-4, the J gene TRBJ1-3; D remains unclear. The sample consisted of blood. The CDR3 DNA reads TGTGCCAGCAGTTTACTCCAGGACGGGGACACCATATATTTT. It yields the protein CASSLLQDGDTIYF.